This T cell receptor (beta chain) was captured by sequencing in a study of blood T cell repertoires in COVID-19. Study details: Some COVID-19 samples were acute and others convalescent; all came from the United States, Italy and Spain. From T cells, B-cell-depleted T cells, or PBMCs came the material, which was cDNA or gDNA.

CDR1 is SEHNR and CDR2 is FQNEAQ in the germline V gene (reference sequence). This CDR3 has 16 amino acids. V was trimmed by 0 bases and J by 3 bases, leaving 11 bases between them. The table came from immunoSEQ multiplex PCR; TCRdb's copy has only in-frame clones and leaves some out. The table lists some 260,000 clones, around 90% of them singletons, with 1.3% to 1.5% in the top ten. What was sequenced was peripheral blood. The source of this sequence is a man older than 75 with acute or convalescent COVID-19. The chain is built from TRBV7-9 and TRBJ1-4; D unclear. The CDR3 protein is CASSLARGGPNEKLFF. CDR3 nucleotide sequence: TGTGCCAGCAGCTTAGCGCGTGGTGGTCCTAATGAAAAACTGTTTTTT.